The 11 T cell receptor beta chains listed next were all sequenced from one sample in a study of blood T cell repertoires in COVID-19. Some clones are missing from TCRdb's copy, which holds only in-frame ones; the method was immunoSEQ multiplex PCR. This sample has roughly 86,000 clones; 80% to 85% occur once, and the top ten carry roughly 6.3%. Sequencing input: peripheral blood. The receptors originated from a man between 60 and 70 years old with acute or convalescent COVID-19.

V usage is TRBV9 and J usage is TRBJ1-1; 7 bases agree with TRBD1. Germline CDR1 reads SGDLS; CDR2 reads YYNGEE. V lost 4 bases and J lost 0; bases outside the gene matches: 6. The CDR3 contains 15 residues. CDR3 residues: CASSTQQGMNTEAFF. In DNA, the CDR3 is TGTGCCAGCAGCACGCAACAGGGGATGAACACTGAAGCTTTCTTT.

V usage is TRBV19 and J usage is TRBJ1-2, with D possibly TRBD1 on 6 matching bases. Per germline, CDR1 LNHDA and CDR2 SQIVND (reference sequence). Trimming removed 6 bases from V and 7 bases from J, with 15 bases in between. The length of the CDR3 is 13 residues. The chain's CDR3 is CASSTKGGTGYTF. CDR3 nucleotides: TGTGCCAGTAGCACCAAAGGGGGAACTGGCTACACCTTC.

The CDR3 nucleotides are TGTGCCAGCTCGGCGGACGCTCGGGGCGAGCAGTACTTC. It yields the protein CASSADARGEQYF. The V gene is TRBV18, the J gene TRBJ2-7, with D maybe TRBD2 (5 bases). Germline CDR1 and CDR2: KGHSH and LQKENI. With 6 bases removed from V and 6 bases from J, the gap between germline ends came to 15 bases. CDR3 length: 13 residues.

The CDR3 DNA is TGCGCCAGCAGCTTACGAAAGACAGGGATGCCAGATACGCAGTATTTT. This translates into CASSLRKTGMPDTQYF. The chain carries TRBV5-1 and TRBJ2-3; the match to TRBD1 covers 7 bases. Germline CDR1 and CDR2: SGHRS and YFSETQ. V trimming: 2 bases; J trimming: 4 bases; junction bases outside the gene matches: 10. The CDR3 runs 16 residues.

This chain uses TRBV24-1 with TRBJ2-2, with D uncertain. The germline V and J ends were trimmed by 6 bases and 4 bases, with 8 bases remaining between them. Germline V gives CDR1 KGHDR, CDR2 SFDVKD. The CDR3 is 13 amino acids. Written as DNA, the CDR3 is TGTGCCACCAGTCCAGGTTCCACCGGGGAGCTGTTTTTT. Its translation: CATSPGSTGELFF.

The chain joins TRBV13 to TRBJ1-6; 9 bases agree with TRBD1. The CDR3 runs 16 residues. Trimming removed 3 bases from V and 10 bases from J; junction bases left unmatched: 10. The germline gives CDR1 PRHDT, CDR2 FYEKMQ (reference sequence). The CDR3 DNA sequence: TGTGCCAGCAGCTTGGGACAGGGAATGGGTGAATCACCCCTCCACTTT. Residues: CASSLGQGMGESPLHF.

In nucleotides, the CDR3 is TGTGCCAGCAGAAGGGGGAATCAGCCCCAGCATTTT. Encoded protein: CASRRGNQPQHF. The gene calls are TRBV6-5 and TRBJ1-5; D may be TRBD1 (6 bases). V lost 6 bases and J 4 bases, leaving 7 bases between the germline ends. Per the germline V gene, CDR1 is MNHEY and CDR2 is SVGAGI. This CDR3 contains 12 residues.

The rearrangement joins TRBV10-3 to TRBJ1-1; D possibly corresponds to TRBD1 (6 bases). Germline V CDR1 and CDR2: ENHRY, SYGVKD. This CDR3 contains 14 residues. V dropped 2 bases and J dropped 4 bases, with 11 bases sitting between them. The DNA for the CDR3 is TGTGCCATCAGTGAGGTGGGGGCAGGCACTGAAGCTTTCTTT. Translating it yields CAISEVGAGTEAFF.

J is TRBJ1-4 and V is TRBV29-1; 11 nucleotides align to TRBD1. The CDR3 runs to 12 residues. From germline, CDR1 is SQVTM and CDR2 ANQGSEA. J lost 12 bases, V lost 4 bases, and 4 bases had no gene match. The CDR3 coding sequence is TGCAGCGTTGTTTCGGGACAGGGGGAACTGTTTTTT. It codes for CSVVSGQGELFF. The whole variable domain, filled in from reference TRBV29-1 and TRBJ1-4, reads SAVISQKPSRDICQRGTSLTIQCQVDSQVTMMFWYRQQPGQSLTLIATANQGSEATYESGFVIDKFPISRPNLTFSTLTVSNMSPEDSSIYLCSVVSGQGELFFGSGTQLSVL.

J is TRBJ2-6 and V is TRBV5-1; 7 bases map to TRBD1. The CDR3 extends over 15 amino acids. Trimming cost V 3 bases and J 2 bases; bases outside gene matches: 2. CDR1 SGHRS and CDR2 YFSETQ come from the germline V gene. The CDR3 protein is CASSSQGAGANVLTF. CDR3 nucleotide sequence: TGCGCCAGCAGCTCCCAGGGGGCTGGGGCCAACGTCCTGACTTTC.

This rearrangement joins TRBV11-2 to TRBJ1-1; TRBD1 agrees at 9 bases. Germline trimming cut 4 bases from V and 4 bases from J; bases unmatched to any gene: 10. This CDR3 contains 16 residues. The V gene's germline CDR1 is SGHAT and CDR2 FQNNGV. As DNA, the CDR3 is TGTGCCAGCAGCTCCCAGAGTGGGACAGGGACCACTGAAGCTTTCTTT. Protein product: CASSSQSGTGTTEAFF.